The clone carrying this T cell receptor (beta chain) has ten or more counts. Its antigen is currently unknown. The data were taken from a study of molecular identifiers for immune sequencing clone quantification. Study in general: The replicate experiment used RNA from approximately 20,000 or 100,000 naive CD8 cells. This RNA was split into five aliquots, and four of them were sequenced. Study observations and caveats: Clones above 20 RNA copies contained over 97% of effector molecules but under 1% of naive ones.

J was trimmed by 4 bases and V by 1 base; bases with no gene match: 12. This CDR3 contains 17 residues. CDR1 and CDR2 (germline): SGHTA, FQGNSA. TCRdb used MiXCR to reprocess the PCR reads, holding one entry per CDR3 protein. The table shows approximately 670,000 distinct CDR3 sequences, with 15% to 20% occurring only once. With RNA at 10%, 30% or 50%, naive CD8 libraries came from around 20,000 to 990,000 sorted cells. Sorting was used to obtain naive CD8 T cells (CD8+CD4-CCR7+CD45RA+). The sequenced material came from naive CD8+ T cells from blood, with Jurkat cell RNA spiked in. Subset of the sample: FACS-sorted CD8+CD4-CCR7+CD45RA+ naive T cells. V usage is TRBV7-2 and J usage is TRBJ2-7; 8 positions agree with TRBD2. The source of this sequence is a human donor in good health. Some libraries in this study had Jurkat cell RNA spiked in. The chain's CDR3 is CASSLDLAGRGSYEQYF. The CDR3 region has the DNA TGTGCCAGCAGCTTAGACCTTGCCGGGAGGGGTTCTTACGAGCAGTACTTC.